What follows are 14 T cell receptor beta chains derived from one specimen sequenced in a study of PD-1 blockade in classical Hodgkin lymphoma. TCRdb keeps only in-frame clones here, not all; method: immunoSEQ multiplex PCR. The data hold tens of thousands of clones, with 80% observed a single time. Time point reported: cycle 4 day 1 (C4D1), after more than five weeks of nivolumab. Every patient had relapsed following autologous stem cell transplantation, and cohorts differed in brentuximab vedotin exposure. The sample here was peripheral blood mononuclear cells (PBMCs), taken before the fourth cycle of nivolumab. These receptors were obtained from a human donor with classical Hodgkin lymphoma.

The V gene is TRBV7-2, the J gene TRBJ1-2; D is ambiguous. The CDR3 extends over 14 amino acids. The germline gives CDR1 SGHTA, CDR2 FQGNSA. With 6 bases removed from V and 0 bases from J, the gap between germline ends came to 11 bases. CDR3 region: CASSGTETNYGYTF. CDR3 DNA: TGTGCCAGCAGTGGTACAGAGACTAACTATGGCTACACCTTC. Full variable domain (remainder filled in from reference TRBV7-2 and TRBJ1-2): GAGVSQSPSNKVTEKGKDVELRCDPISGHTALYWYRQSLGQGLEFLIYFQGNSAPDKSGLPSDRFSAERTGGSVSTLTIQRTQQEDSAVYLCASSGTETNYGYTFGSGTRLTVV.

This chain links TRBV29-1 with TRBJ2-7; 9 positions match TRBD1. This CDR3 contains 13 residues. J gave up 2 bases and V 6 bases, and 5 bases lay outside the gene matches. Germline V gene data show CDR1 as SQVTM and CDR2 as ANQGSEA. The CDR3 DNA follows: TGCAGCGTAAATAGACAGGGGGCCTACGAGCAGTACTTC. Amino acids: CSVNRQGAYEQYF.

The chain links TRBV7-8 to TRBJ1-2, with D unresolved. This CDR3 region has 14 residues. V was trimmed by 1 base and J by 7 bases, leaving 13 bases between them. Germline V gene sequence: CDR1 SGHVS, CDR2 FQNEAQ. Here the CDR3 DNA reads TGTGCCAGCAGCTTAGGCGATTATATTGCTGGCTACACCTTC. Protein: CASSLGDYIAGYTF.

The chain uses TRBV6-4 and TRBJ1-6; D uncertain. V was shortened by 3 bases and J by 5 bases, with 8 bases between the two germline ends. CDR1 and CDR2 from the germline V gene are MRHNA and SNTAGT. The CDR3 is 14 residues long. CDR3 coding DNA: TGTGCCAGCAGTGAGGGCCTCCATAATTCACCCCTCCACTTT. Its protein product is CASSEGLHNSPLHF.

This chain connects TRBV10-3 to TRBJ2-3; D is perhaps TRBD1 (5 bases). CDR1 is ENHRY and CDR2 is SYGVKD in the germline V gene. The CDR3 runs to 11 residues. With 4 bases removed from V and 10 bases from J, the gap between germline ends came to 9 bases. The CDR3 nucleotides read TGTGCCATCAGTGTAGGGGATCCGCAGTATTTT. Translating it yields CAISVGDPQYF.

This clone has just one count. This chain links TRBV28 with TRBJ1-5; no firm D call. In germline, CDR1 is MDHEN, CDR2 SYDVKM. The V end was cut by 4 bases, the J end by 0 bases, with 10 bases between. This CDR3 is built from 15 residues. In nucleotides, the CDR3 is TGTGCCAGCAGTTCCGATGGTTATAGCAATCAGCCCCAGCATTTT. Amino acid sequence: CASSSDGYSNQPQHF.

V is TRBV14 and J is TRBJ2-7, with D unclear. Germline CDR1 and CDR2: SGHDN and FVKESK. The V and J ends lost 0 bases and 2 bases respectively, with 2 bases between them. CDR3 size: 12 residues. CDR3 in amino acids: CASSQDPYEQYF. The CDR3 DNA is TGTGCCAGCAGCCAAGACCCCTACGAGCAGTACTTC.

V gene TRBV19 combines with J gene TRBJ2-3; D might be TRBD2 (6 bases). This CDR3 is 17 amino acids long. Germline V gene lookup returns CDR1 LNHDA and CDR2 SQIVND (reference sequence). Deletions cut 4 bases from V and 3 bases from J, with 20 bases between. The CDR3 loop is CASSTPRGSGRTDTQYF. The CDR3 DNA follows: TGTGCCAGTAGTACCCCCCGGGGCTCCGGGAGAACAGATACGCAGTATTTT.

This clone was detected once. The J gene is TRBJ1-2, the V gene TRBV27; D unclear. Germline CDR1 MNHEY, CDR2 SMNVEV (reference sequence). This CDR3 is built from 12 residues. V lost 3 bases to trimming and J lost 8 bases, with 10 bases between them. The CDR3 is CASSFVGGGYTF. CDR3 DNA sequence: TGTGCCAGCAGTTTCGTTGGTGGAGGCTACACCTTC.

This clone has just one count. The chain uses TRBV7-8 and TRBJ1-4; 7 positions agree with TRBD1. Losses at the gene ends were 5 bases for V and 3 bases for J; bases not matched to a gene: 9. CDR1 SGHVS and CDR2 FQNEAQ come from the germline V gene. The CDR3 runs to 16 residues. CDR3 region: CASSQQPGGANEKLFF. The DNA for the CDR3 is TGTGCCAGCAGCCAACAACCAGGGGGGGCTAATGAAAAACTGTTTTTT.

This clone was detected once. The V gene is TRBV5-1, the J gene TRBJ1-1; maybe TRBD1 (6 bases). Between the trimmed V and J ends, which lost 7 bases and 0 bases, there was a span of 19 bases. Germline values: CDR1 SGHRS, CDR2 YFSETQ. CDR3 size: 16 residues. The CDR3 bases are TGCGCCAGCGGGGCGGGGCAGGGGCGCCTGAACACTGAAGCTTTCTTT. Its translation is CASGAGQGRLNTEAFF.

This chain links TRBV5-1 with TRBJ2-3; 8 bases agree with TRBD1. J gave up 1 base and V 5 bases, and 9 bases lay outside the gene matches. Germline values: CDR1 SGHRS, CDR2 YFSETQ. This CDR3 has 16 residues. The CDR3 DNA is TGCGCCAGCAGATATGGTCCGGGACAGGGCACAGATACGCAGTATTTT. Translated, it gives CASRYGPGQGTDTQYF.

The rearrangement uses TRBV6-5 and TRBJ1-1; TRBD1 might be the D (6 bases). The CDR3 length is 15 residues. Germline CDR1 is MNHEY and CDR2 is SVGAGI. V lost 6 bases and J 0 bases, leaving 14 bases between the germline ends. The CDR3 loop is CASRPRTVMNTEAFF. In DNA form, the CDR3 reads TGTGCCAGCAGACCCAGGACAGTAATGAACACTGAAGCTTTCTTT.

The chain joins TRBV19 to TRBJ2-3, with TRBD1 as a possible D gene (5 bases). The CDR3 contains 15 residues. V dropped 1 base and J dropped 6 bases, with 14 bases sitting between them. Germline loops: CDR1 LNHDA, CDR2 SQIVND (reference sequence). CDR3 sequence: CASSIVGQAGDTQYF. DNA of the CDR3: TGTGCCAGTAGTATAGTGGGGCAGGCAGGGGATACGCAGTATTTT.